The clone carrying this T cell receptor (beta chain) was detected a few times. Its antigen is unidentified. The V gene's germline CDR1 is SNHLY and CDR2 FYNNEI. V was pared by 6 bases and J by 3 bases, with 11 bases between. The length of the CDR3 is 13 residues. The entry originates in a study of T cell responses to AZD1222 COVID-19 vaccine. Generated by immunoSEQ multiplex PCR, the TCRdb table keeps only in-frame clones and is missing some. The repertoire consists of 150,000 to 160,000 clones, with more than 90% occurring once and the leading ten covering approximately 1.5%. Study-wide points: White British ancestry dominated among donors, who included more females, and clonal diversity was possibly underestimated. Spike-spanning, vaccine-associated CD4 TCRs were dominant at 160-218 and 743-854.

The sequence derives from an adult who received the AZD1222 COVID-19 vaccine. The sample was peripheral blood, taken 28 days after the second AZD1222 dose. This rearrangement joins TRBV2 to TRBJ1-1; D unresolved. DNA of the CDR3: TGTGCCAGCAGGAGTCTGCAGGACACTGAAGCTTTCTTT. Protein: CASRSLQDTEAFF.